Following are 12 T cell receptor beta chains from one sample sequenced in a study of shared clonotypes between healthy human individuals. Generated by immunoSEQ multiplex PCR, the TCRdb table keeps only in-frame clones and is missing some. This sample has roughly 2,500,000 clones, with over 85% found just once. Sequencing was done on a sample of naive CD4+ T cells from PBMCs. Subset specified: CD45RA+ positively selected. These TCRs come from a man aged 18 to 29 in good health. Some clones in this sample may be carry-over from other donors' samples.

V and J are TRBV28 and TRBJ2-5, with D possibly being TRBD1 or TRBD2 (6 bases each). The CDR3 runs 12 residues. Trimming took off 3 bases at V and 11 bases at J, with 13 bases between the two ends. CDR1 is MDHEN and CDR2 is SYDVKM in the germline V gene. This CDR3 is CASSFRGGGQYF. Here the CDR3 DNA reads TGTGCCAGCAGTTTCAGGGGTGGAGGGCAGTACTTC.

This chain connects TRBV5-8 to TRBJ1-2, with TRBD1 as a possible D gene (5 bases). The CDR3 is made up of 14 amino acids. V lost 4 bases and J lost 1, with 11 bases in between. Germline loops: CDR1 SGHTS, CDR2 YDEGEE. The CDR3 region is CASSGPGVNYGYTF. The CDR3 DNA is TGTGCCAGCAGCGGCCCGGGGGTTAACTATGGCTACACCTTC.

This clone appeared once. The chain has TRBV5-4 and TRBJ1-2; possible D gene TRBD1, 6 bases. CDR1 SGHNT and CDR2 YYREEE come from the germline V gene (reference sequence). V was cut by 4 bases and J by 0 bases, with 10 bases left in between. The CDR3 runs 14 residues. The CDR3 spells CASSTGIANYGYTF. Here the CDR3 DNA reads TGTGCCAGCAGCACAGGGATAGCTAACTATGGCTACACCTTC.

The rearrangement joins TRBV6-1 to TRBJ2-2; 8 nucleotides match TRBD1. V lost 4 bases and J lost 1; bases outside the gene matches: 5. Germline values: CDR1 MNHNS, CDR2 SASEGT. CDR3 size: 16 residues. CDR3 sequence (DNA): TGTGCCAGCAGTGCCGGGACAGGCGTGAACACCGGGGAGCTGTTTTTT. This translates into CASSAGTGVNTGELFF.

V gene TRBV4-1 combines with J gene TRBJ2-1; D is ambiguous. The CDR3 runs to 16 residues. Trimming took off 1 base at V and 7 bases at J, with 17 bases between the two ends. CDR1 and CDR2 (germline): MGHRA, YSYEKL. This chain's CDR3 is CASSQGTVALTNEQFF. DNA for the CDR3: TGCGCCAGCAGCCAAGGTACCGTAGCACTGACAAATGAGCAGTTCTTC.

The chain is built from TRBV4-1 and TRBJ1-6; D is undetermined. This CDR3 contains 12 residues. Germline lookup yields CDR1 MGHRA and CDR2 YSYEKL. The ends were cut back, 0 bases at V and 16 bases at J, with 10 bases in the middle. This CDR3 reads CASSQETRTLHF. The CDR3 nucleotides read TGCGCCAGCAGCCAAGAGACCAGAACGCTCCACTTT.

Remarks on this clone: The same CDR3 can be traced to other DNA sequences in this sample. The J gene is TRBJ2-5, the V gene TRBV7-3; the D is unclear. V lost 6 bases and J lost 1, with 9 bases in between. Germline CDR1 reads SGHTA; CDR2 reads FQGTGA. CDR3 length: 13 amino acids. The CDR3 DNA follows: TGTGCCAGCAGTCTACGGCCCCAAGAGACCCAGTACTTC. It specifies CASSLRPQETQYF.

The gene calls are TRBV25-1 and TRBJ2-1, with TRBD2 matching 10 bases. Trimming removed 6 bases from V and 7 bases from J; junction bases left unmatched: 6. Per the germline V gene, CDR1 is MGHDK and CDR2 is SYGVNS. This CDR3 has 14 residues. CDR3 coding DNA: TGTGCCAGCAGACTAGCGGGGCGGAAAAATGAGCAGTTCTTC. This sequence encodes CASRLAGRKNEQFF.

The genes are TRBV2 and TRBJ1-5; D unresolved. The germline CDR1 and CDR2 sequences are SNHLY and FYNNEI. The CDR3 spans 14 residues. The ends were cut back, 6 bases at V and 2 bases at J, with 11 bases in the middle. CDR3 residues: CASRRDTRNQPQHF. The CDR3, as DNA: TGTGCCAGCAGAAGAGACACCCGCAATCAGCCCCAGCATTTT.

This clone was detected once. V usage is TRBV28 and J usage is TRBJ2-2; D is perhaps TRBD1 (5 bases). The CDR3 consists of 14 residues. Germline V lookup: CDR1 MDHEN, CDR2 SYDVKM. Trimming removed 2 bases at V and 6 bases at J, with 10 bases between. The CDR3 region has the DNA TGTGCCAGCAGTTTAAAGGGGTGGGCCGGGGAGCTGTTTTTT. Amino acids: CASSLKGWAGELFF.

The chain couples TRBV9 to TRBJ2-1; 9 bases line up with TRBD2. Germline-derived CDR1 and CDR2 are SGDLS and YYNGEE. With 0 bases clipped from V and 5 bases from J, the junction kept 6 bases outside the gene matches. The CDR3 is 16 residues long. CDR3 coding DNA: TGTGCCAGCAGCGTAGGTTCGACTAGCGGCAACAATGAGCAGTTCTTC. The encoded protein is CASSVGSTSGNNEQFF.

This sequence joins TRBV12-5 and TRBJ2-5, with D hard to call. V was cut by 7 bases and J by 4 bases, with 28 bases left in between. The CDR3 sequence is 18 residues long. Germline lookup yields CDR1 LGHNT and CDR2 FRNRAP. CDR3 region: CASASGYAPQSSVETQYF. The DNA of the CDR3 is TGTGCTAGTGCTTCTGGGTACGCCCCTCAGTCTTCAGTAGAGACCCAGTACTTC.